Listed here are 15 T cell receptor beta chains from one sample, sequenced in a study of blood T cells in healthy people across ages. PCR was performed a second time for about 7 to 12 cycles using a sample-barcoded 5' primer and a J-beta primer mix. TCRdb passed the 5' RACE reads through MiXCR, listing each CDR3 protein once. The sample has some 710,000 distinct CDR3 sequences, about 20% seen once. Sequences were obtained from blood. Every receptor here comes from an older man in good health.

In its sample, this clonotype was seen many times. The chain uses TRBV4-3 and TRBJ2-5; D gene unclear. The V and J ends lost 0 bases and 3 bases respectively, with 8 bases between them. This CDR3 contains 14 residues. The germline V gene encodes CDR1 LGHNA and CDR2 YSLEER. The DNA of the CDR3 is TGCGCCAGCAGCCAAGATCTCGGAGAAGAGACCCAGTACTTC. It yields the protein CASSQDLGEETQYF.

This clonotype was found a few times. CDR3 nucleotide sequence: TGTGCCAGCAGCTTAGGGTTATTTGGGACCACAGATACGCAGTATTTT. It codes for CASSLGLFGTTDTQYF. The genes are TRBV7-2 and TRBJ2-3; D might be TRBD1 or TRBD2, each matching 5 bases. Germline CDR1 SGHTA, CDR2 FQGNSA. Trimming took 1 base from V and 2 from J, leaving 13 bases between them. The CDR3 is 16 amino acids.

This clonotype occurred a few times. The V and J genes are TRBV7-9 and TRBJ1-2; TRBD1 matches at 9 bases. CDR3 length: 15 residues. Trimming at V came to 1 base and at J to 7 bases, leaving 7 bases not matched to a gene. Germline V lookup: CDR1 SEHNR, CDR2 FQNEAQ (reference sequence). CDR3 sequence (DNA): TGTGCCAGCAGCTTAGGAAGGAACAGGGGGCTTGGCTACACCTTC. It translates to CASSLGRNRGLGYTF.

The chain links TRBV9 to TRBJ2-5; D possibly uses TRBD1 or TRBD2 (5 bases each). The ends were cut back, 3 bases at V and 1 base at J, with 13 bases in the middle. Looked up from germline, CDR1 is SGDLS and CDR2 is YYNGEE. CDR3 length: 15 amino acids. CDR3 sequence: CASSAPGPFQETQYF. The CDR3 DNA sequence: TGTGCCAGCAGCGCCCCGGGGCCTTTCCAAGAGACCCAGTACTTC.

The CDR3, as DNA: TGTGCCAGCAGCGTAAAAGGGGGCGGTGGCGCCGGGGAGCTGTTTTTT. Protein: CASSVKGGGGAGELFF. V is TRBV9 and J is TRBJ2-2; 7 nucleotides agree with TRBD1. This CDR3 is 16 amino acids long. With V trimmed by 1 base and J by 6 bases, 9 bases remained unmatched. Germline V lookup: CDR1 SGDLS, CDR2 YYNGEE.

This sequence joins TRBV5-1 and TRBJ2-1; TRBD2 matches 11 bases. V gave up 1 base and J gave up 7 bases; unmatched junction bases: 4. CDR1 is SGHRS, CDR2 YFSETQ, per germline. This CDR3 is built from 15 residues. The CDR3 spells CASSLFSGGVNEQFF. CDR3 DNA: TGCGCCAGCAGCTTGTTTAGCGGGGGGGTGAATGAGCAGTTCTTC.

This clonotype was detected many times. The chain combines TRBV7-9 with TRBJ2-1; D is uncertain. V was shortened by 3 bases and J by 9 bases, with 3 bases between the two germline ends. Germline V CDR1 and CDR2: SEHNR, FQNEAQ (reference sequence). This CDR3 is built from 10 residues. CDR3 protein: CASSLGEQFF. CDR3 nucleotides: TGTGCCAGCAGCTTGGGTGAGCAGTTCTTC.

This clonotype was seen a few times. The V call is TRBV2, the J call TRBJ2-4, with a weak D call TRBD2 (5 bases). The ends were cut back, 2 bases at V and 7 bases at J, with 12 bases in the middle. This CDR3 is built from 14 residues. CDR1 and CDR2 (germline): SNHLY, FYNNEI. The CDR3 region has the DNA TGTGCCAGCAGTGAAAGTACATCGGGGAACATTCAGTACTTC. Amino acids: CASSESTSGNIQYF.

The chain recombines TRBV29-1 with TRBJ2-1; 10 bases fit TRBD2. The CDR3 runs 14 residues. Germline CDR1 SQVTM, CDR2 ANQGSEA. The ends lost 5 bases at V and 0 bases at J; junction bases unmatched: 1. The CDR3 sequence: CSVRLAGSYNEQFF. CDR3 DNA: TGCAGCGTTAGACTAGCGGGCTCCTACAATGAGCAGTTCTTC.

Points on this clonotype: At one of its ends the junction is not consistent with the germline gene, which may arise from a read error. The CDR3 here is CASSQEWGPTDMQYF. Written as DNA, the CDR3 is TGTGCCAGCAGCCAAGAGTGGGGGCCCACAGATATGCAGTATTTT. This chain connects TRBV3-1 to TRBJ2-3; the D gene is possibly TRBD1 (6 bases). This CDR3 has 15 amino acids. CDR1 is LGHDT and CDR2 is YNNKEL in the germline V gene (reference sequence).

This clonotype was seen a few times. The chain couples TRBV29-1 to TRBJ1-2; TRBD1 matches at 8 bases. The germline V gene encodes CDR1 SQVTM and CDR2 ANQGSEA. The CDR3 is 11 residues long. The trim removed 7 bases at V and 7 bases at J, leaving 5 bases unmatched. The CDR3 DNA reads as TGCAGCGCCCGGACAGGGTTTGGCTACACCTTC. It codes for CSARTGFGYTF.

The chain joins TRBV7-9 to TRBJ2-1, with D possibly being TRBD1 (5 bases). Trimming removed 5 bases from V and 6 bases from J, with 14 bases in between. The CDR3 has 14 residues. CDR1 is SEHNR, CDR2 FQNEAQ, per germline (reference sequence). This CDR3 reads CASSPRGEINEQFF. In nucleotides, the CDR3 is TGTGCCAGCAGCCCAAGGGGCGAGATCAATGAGCAGTTCTTC.

The chain's CDR3 is CASSGGQGGDEQFF. Written as DNA, the CDR3 is TGCGCCAGCAGCGGCGGACAGGGAGGGGATGAGCAGTTCTTC. The chain uses TRBV5-1 and TRBJ2-5; the D gene is possibly TRBD1 (8 bases). Near its end, the DNA agrees better with TRBJ2-1, so the J call may be wrong. CDR1 and CDR2 (germline): SGHRS, YFSETQ. This CDR3 is 14 amino acids long.

J is TRBJ1-4 and V is TRBV7-8; 8 nucleotides agree with TRBD1. After removal of 5 bases from V and 0 bases from J, the junction contained 11 bases not matched to a gene. Germline CDR1 is SGHVS and CDR2 is FQNEAQ. The length of the CDR3 is 18 residues. In nucleotides, the CDR3 is TGTGCCAGCAGCCAACGGACAGGGAGCCTAGCAACTAATGAAAAACTGTTTTTT. Residues: CASSQRTGSLATNEKLFF.

This clonotype was seen more than once but under ten times. The V call is TRBV12-5, the J call TRBJ2-5; D not resolved. The CDR3 spans 12 residues. The ends were cut back, 6 bases at V and 1 base at J, with 6 bases in the middle. From germline, CDR1 is LGHNT and CDR2 FRNRAP. CDR3 in DNA: TGTGCTAGTGGCTCAGGCCAAGAGACCCAGTACTTC. It specifies CASGSGQETQYF.